This record concerns one TCR beta chain sequence. The sample originates from a study of cytomegalovirus exposure and HLA in healthy donors. Profiled with immunoSEQ multiplex PCR; TCRdb holds only in-frame clones, not every one. This sample has 150,000 to 200,000 clones; 84% occur once, and the top ten carry less than 9%. This CDR3 is 15 amino acids long. Per the germline V gene, CDR1 is SGHRS and CDR2 is YFSETQ. Trimming stripped 0 bases from V and 5 bases from J, with 14 bases between. The rearrangement uses TRBV5-1 and TRBJ1-1, with D hard to call. This clonotype originated in a man between 18 and 29 years old in good health and CMV-seropositive. Sequences were obtained from PBMCs. The CDR3 coding sequence is TGCGCCAGCAGCTTGGGGTCACTGGGAGGGACTGAAGCTTTCTTT. Translated, it gives CASSLGSLGGTEAFF.